This TCR beta chain was recovered during a study of blood T cell repertoires in COVID-19. Assay used: immunoSEQ multiplex PCR; TCRdb lists only in-frame clones, some missing. Of 90,000 to 120,000 clones listed, roughly 69% were seen once; the top ten hold approximately 5.9%. This CDR3 is 12 amino acids long. V was shortened by 8 bases and J by 1 base, with 8 bases between the two germline ends. Germline V lookup: CDR1 LGHDT, CDR2 YNNKEL (reference sequence). The sequence came from an elderly man with acute or convalescent COVID-19. The genes are TRBV3-1 (or the pseudogene TRBV3-2) and TRBJ1-2; D unresolved. Material for sequencing was peripheral blood. The CDR3 here is CASHNSNYGYTF. CDR3 in DNA: TGTGCCAGCCACAACAGTAACTATGGCTACACCTTC.